The clone carrying this T cell receptor (beta chain) has just a few counts. Its antigen is not identified. TCRdb called the reads again in MiXCR, with one record for every CDR3 protein. The sample has hundreds of thousands of distinct CDR3 sequences; 15% to 20% are singletons. Looked up from germline, CDR1 is SQVTM and CDR2 is ANQGSEA. J lost 2 bases, V lost 6 bases, and 2 bases had no gene match. This CDR3 region has 12 residues. This specimen comes from a study of T cell repertoires in cytomegalovirus infection. Study-wide background: Public TCR beta signatures provided an indication of both CMV infection and a matching HLA type. Study-wide findings and caveats: Summed frequency of public TCR beta families distinguished CMV carriers with the relevant HLA. Dominating the ex vivo response were TCR beta clonotypes that were CMV-specific and HLA-C-restricted.

The sequence was collected from a human donor in good health (CMV status not recorded). Some clones in this sample may be carry-over from other donors' samples. Material: PBMCs. The genes are TRBV29-1 and TRBJ2-3; 7 bases are a match to TRBD1. CDR3 sequence (DNA): TGCAGCGTGGGACAGTCCACAGATACGCAGTATTTT. Amino acids: CSVGQSTDTQYF.